The clone carrying this T cell receptor (beta chain) has only a few counts. No antigen is known for it. This entry is derived from a study of identical twins. All of the donors were Caucasians in good health. Study outcomes and limitations: Sequences that were out-of-frame, alpha and twin-shared displayed an excess of low generation probability. Invariant T cells like MAIT and iNKT could partly confound the zero-insertion analyses.

TCRdb reprocessed the 5' RACE reads via MiXCR and lists one record per CDR3 protein. This table has some 570,000 distinct CDR3 sequences, around 22% appearing once. The CDR3 is 13 amino acids. Germline CDR1 reads MNHNY; CDR2 reads SVGAGI (reference sequence). Trimming shortened V by 6 bases and J by 7 bases, and 10 bases separated the two germline ends. The data were also submitted as part of a second study, on yellow fever vaccine responses in identical twins.

J is TRBJ1-6 and V is TRBV6-6; D ambiguous. This sequence was found in a woman younger than 30 in good health. Material for sequencing was CD4+ T cells sorted from blood. The CDR3 loop reads CASRPLWNSPLHF. The CDR3 DNA reads TGTGCCAGCAGGCCACTCTGGAATTCACCCCTCCACTTT.